These 31 T cell receptor beta chains were all obtained from the same sample, sequenced in a study of CD8 T cells in Susac syndrome. It was with random hexamers that 0.5 to 1 ug RNA was reverse transcribed. One entry per CDR3 protein results from TCRdb running MiXCR on the immunoSEQ multiplex PCR reads. The table shows under 250,000 distinct CDR3 sequences, with approximately 94% occurring only once. The sample was CD4+ T cells from PBMCs. The source is a human donor with Susac syndrome.

The rearrangement links TRBV7-2 to TRBJ2-3, with TRBD2 identical over 7 bases. V shed 0 bases, J shed 7 bases, and the junction held 4 bases outside the gene matches. CDR1 and CDR2 (germline): SGHTA, FQGNSA. This CDR3 has 14 residues. CDR3 coding DNA: TGTGCCAGCAGCTTAGCCGGGACTATGAATACGCAGTATTTT. Translation: CASSLAGTMNTQYF.

CDR3 bases: TGTGCCAGCTCCCCGGACAGATTGAACACTGAAGCTTTCTTT. This codes for CASSPDRLNTEAFF. The gene calls are TRBV18 and TRBJ1-1; possibly TRBD1 for D (6 bases). V was pared by 6 bases and J by 0 bases, with 11 bases between. The CDR3 extends over 14 amino acids. Germline V gives CDR1 KGHSH, CDR2 LQKENI.

The rearrangement uses TRBV10-3 and TRBJ2-2; D remains unclear. The ends were cut back, 4 bases at V and 4 bases at J, with 1 base in the middle. Germline values: CDR1 ENHRY, CDR2 SYGVKD. This CDR3 contains 11 residues. CDR3 sequence reads: CAISATGELFF. The DNA for the CDR3 is TGTGCCATCAGTGCCACCGGGGAGCTGTTTTTT.

V is TRBV18 and J is TRBJ1-2; 8 nucleotides agree with TRBD1. CDR1 and CDR2 (germline): KGHSH, LQKENI. The CDR3 length is 16 residues. V lost 5 bases, J lost 4 bases, and 12 bases stayed unmatched. The CDR3 sequence is CASSEVAGGLRYGYTF. In nucleotides, the CDR3 is TGTGCCAGCTCAGAAGTAGCAGGGGGCTTGCGCTATGGCTACACCTTC.

The rearrangement uses TRBV6-2 or TRBV6-3 and TRBJ1-1; D not certain. CDR1 is MNHEY and CDR2 is SVGEGT in the germline V gene. The V and J ends lost 5 bases and 3 bases respectively, with 10 bases between them. The length of the CDR3 is 13 residues. The CDR3 DNA reads TGTGCCAGCAGTCCTTCCTCATACACTGAAGCTTTCTTT. Translated, it gives CASSPSSYTEAFF.

The chain joins TRBV4-1 to TRBJ2-7, with D possibly being TRBD2 (6 bases). The CDR3 consists of 14 residues. V was cut by 0 bases and J by 1 base, with 7 bases left in between. Germline V lookup: CDR1 MGHRA, CDR2 YSYEKL. The DNA of the CDR3 is TGCGCCAGCAGCCAAGAACTAGCTTCCTACGAGCAGTACTTC. It is translated as CASSQELASYEQYF.

V gene TRBV30 combines with J gene TRBJ1-6; TRBD1 is a possible D gene (6 bases). Germline-derived CDR1 and CDR2 are GTSNPN and SVGIG (reference sequence). The V end lost 4 bases, the J end lost 7 bases, and 11 bases lay between the germline ends. This CDR3 contains 13 residues. The CDR3 DNA is TGTGCCTGGACCGGACAGTCAAATTCACCCCTCCACTTT. Its translation is CAWTGQSNSPLHF.

V usage is TRBV9 and J usage is TRBJ2-5; TRBD2 matches 13 bases. The V and J ends lost 3 bases and 2 bases, in that order; junction bases with no gene match: 4. The CDR3 covers 16 residues. Germline CDR1 SGDLS, CDR2 YYNGEE. CDR3 protein: CASSGGTSGEQETQYF. The CDR3 coding sequence is TGTGCCAGCAGCGGGGGGACTAGCGGGGAACAAGAGACCCAGTACTTC.

This chain uses TRBV20-1 with TRBJ2-5; TRBD2 agrees at 10 bases. The CDR3 loop spans 15 amino acids. V shed 6 bases, J shed 5 bases, and the junction held 12 bases outside the gene matches. CDR1 and CDR2 from the germline V gene are DFQATT and SNEGSKA (reference sequence). The CDR3 sequence: CSAYQRGGPRETQYF. CDR3 nucleotide sequence: TGCAGTGCCTATCAGCGGGGGGGCCCTCGGGAGACCCAGTACTTC.

The chain is built from TRBV14 and TRBJ1-6, with no clear D. V lost 3 bases and J 0 bases, leaving 12 bases between the germline ends. Germline values: CDR1 SGHDN, CDR2 FVKESK. There are 17 residues in the CDR3. The CDR3 loop is CASSQMSPSSYNSPLHF. The CDR3, as DNA: TGTGCCAGCAGCCAGATGAGTCCCAGCTCCTATAATTCACCCCTCCACTTT.

The CDR3 DNA sequence: TGTGCCAGCAGAAGGGGAGGCGAGCAGTACTTC. As protein: CASRRGGEQYF. The rearrangement joins TRBV3-1 to TRBJ2-7, with D perhaps matching TRBD2 (6 bases). The CDR3 is 11 residues long. The V gene's germline CDR1 is LGHDT and CDR2 YNNKEL (reference sequence). The germline V and J ends were trimmed by 6 bases and 6 bases, with 9 bases remaining between them.

This chain links TRBV12-3 or TRBV12-4 with TRBJ1-1; TRBD1 aligns across 7 bases. V was pared by 4 bases and J by 10 bases, with 9 bases of the junction left unmatched. The CDR3 is 13 amino acids. CDR3 nucleotide sequence: TGTGCCAGCAGTTCCCAAGGGGGCTCCGTAGCTTTCTTT. It codes for CASSSQGGSVAFF.

The genes are TRBV18 and TRBJ1-1; D may be TRBD1 (5 bases). The CDR3 runs to 14 residues. V lost 3 bases and J lost 3, with 11 bases in between. The germline V gene has CDR1 KGHSH and CDR2 LQKENI. The CDR3 bases are TGTGCCAGCTCACCGAATAGACAGCACACTGAAGCTTTCTTT. It is translated as CASSPNRQHTEAFF.

This chain connects TRBV30 to TRBJ1-6, with D uncertain. CDR1 and CDR2 (germline): GTSNPN, SVGIG (reference sequence). Trimming shortened V by 3 bases and J by 8 bases, and 20 bases separated the two germline ends. The CDR3 is 16 amino acids. CDR3 DNA: TGTGCCTGGAGAGCCAGTCCCTCATTCGGGGATTCACCCCTCCACTTT. It specifies CAWRASPSFGDSPLHF.

The chain joins TRBV10-3 to TRBJ1-5; 7 positions agree with TRBD1. Germline values: CDR1 ENHRY, CDR2 SYGVKD. The trim removed 7 bases at V and 4 bases at J, leaving 4 bases unmatched. CDR3 length equals 13 residues. DNA of the CDR3: TGTGCCATCACCCCGGGACAGAATCAGCCCCAGCATTTT. Its protein is CAITPGQNQPQHF.

The chain links TRBV28 to TRBJ2-7, with 9 bases fitting TRBD1. The CDR3 consists of 12 residues. Trimming removed 10 bases from V and 2 bases from J; junction bases left unmatched: 3. The germline CDR1 and CDR2 sequences are MDHEN and SYDVKM. In nucleotides, the CDR3 is TGTGCCACCTGGGACAGGGCCTACGAGCAGTACTTC. Its protein product is CATWDRAYEQYF.

V gene TRBV2 combines with J gene TRBJ2-5; unclear D gene. This CDR3 has 15 amino acids. CDR1 and CDR2 from the germline V gene are SNHLY and FYNNEI. Trimming stripped 1 base from V and 0 bases from J, with 9 bases between. As DNA, the CDR3 is TGTGCCAGCAGTGAAGTATCCGGGTACCAAGAGACCCAGTACTTC. Encoded protein: CASSEVSGYQETQYF.

This chain uses TRBV5-1 with TRBJ1-1; 8 bases agree with TRBD1. This CDR3 spans 16 amino acids. Trimming removed 4 bases from V and 1 base from J; junction bases left unmatched: 9. The germline gives CDR1 SGHRS, CDR2 YFSETQ. Written as DNA, the CDR3 is TGCGCCAGCAGCGGAAACTTTGGACAGGGGAACACTGAAGCTTTCTTT. This sequence encodes CASSGNFGQGNTEAFF.

This chain connects TRBV18 to TRBJ1-3; maybe TRBD1 (5 bases). This CDR3 contains 13 residues. V lost 10 bases and J lost 0, with 10 bases in between. CDR1 and CDR2 from the germline V gene are KGHSH and LQKENI. CDR3 residues: CATRDLSGNTIYF. In nucleotides, the CDR3 is TGTGCCACCAGGGACCTCTCTGGAAACACCATATATTTT.

The rearrangement uses TRBV24-1 and TRBJ2-3; D gene unclear. V was clipped by 4 bases and J by 4 bases, with 11 bases between them. CDR1 is KGHDR, CDR2 SFDVKD, per germline. The CDR3 covers 14 residues. The chain's CDR3 is CATSEAANPDTQYF. The CDR3 DNA reads as TGTGCCACCAGTGAGGCCGCTAACCCAGATACGCAGTATTTT.

The V call is TRBV4-3, the J call TRBJ2-7; the D is unclear. Germline lookup yields CDR1 LGHNA and CDR2 YSLEER. V gave up 1 base and J gave up 2 bases, with 15 bases separating them. The CDR3 is 16 amino acids. The CDR3 reads CASSQADRSPTYEQYF. The CDR3 DNA follows: TGCGCCAGCAGCCAAGCCGACCGTTCCCCCACCTACGAGCAGTACTTC.

The count of this clonotype is one. The J gene is TRBJ2-7, the V gene TRBV13; a possible D gene is TRBD1 (6 bases). Germline CDR1 PRHDT, CDR2 FYEKMQ (reference sequence). This CDR3 has 16 amino acids. Trimming took 5 bases from V and 3 from J, leaving 20 bases between them. The CDR3 loop reads CASSLGLRDTDYEQYF. In nucleotides, the CDR3 is TGTGCCAGCAGCCTTGGACTTCGGGACACAGACTACGAGCAGTACTTC.

Here the CDR3 reads CASSQLWNTIYF. CDR3 in DNA: TGTGCCAGCAGCCAGCTTTGGAACACCATATATTTT. The genes are TRBV14 and TRBJ1-3; D ambiguous. V lost 3 bases, J lost 7 bases, and 7 bases lay in between. The CDR3 totals 12 residues. CDR1 is SGHDN, CDR2 FVKESK, per germline.

V gene TRBV5-1 combines with J gene TRBJ2-2; either TRBD1 or TRBD2 may supply D (6 bases each). V lost 1 base, J lost 5 bases, and 12 bases lay in between. The germline V gene has CDR1 SGHRS and CDR2 YFSETQ. The CDR3 covers 15 residues. The CDR3 coding sequence is TGCGCCAGCAGCTTGAACAGGGAGGAGACCGGGGAGCTGTTTTTT. Residues: CASSLNREETGELFF.

This clonotype came up once. The chain has TRBV20-1 and TRBJ2-3; a possible D gene is TRBD2 (5 bases). V lost 0 bases, J lost 2 bases, and 12 bases lay in between. The germline gives CDR1 DFQATT, CDR2 SNEGSKA (reference sequence). The CDR3 is 15 residues long. The CDR3 sequence: CSARDGRTATDTQYF. CDR3 DNA: TGCAGTGCTAGAGATGGTCGGACTGCCACAGATACGCAGTATTTT.

V and J are TRBV7-2 and TRBJ2-7; 11 bases fit TRBD1. From germline, CDR1 is SGHTA and CDR2 FQGNSA. CDR3 length equals 15 residues. Trimming at V came to 0 bases and at J to 6 bases, leaving 4 bases not matched to a gene. The CDR3 DNA reads as TGTGCCAGCAGCTTAGCCTCAGGGACAGGGGGCGAGCAGTACTTC. This gives the protein CASSLASGTGGEQYF. Based on the CDR3 plus reference TRBV7-2 and TRBJ2-7, the full variable domain is GAGVSQSPSNKVTEKGKDVELRCDPISGHTALYWYRQSLGQGLEFLIYFQGNSAPDKSGLPSDRFSAERTGGSVSTLTIQRTQQEDSAVYLCASSLASGTGGEQYFGPGTRLTVT.

The chain uses TRBV20-1 and TRBJ1-2; 8 nucleotides align to TRBD1. The junction had 9 bases not matched to a gene; V was cut back by 0 bases and J by 6 bases. The length of the CDR3 is 15 residues. Germline V lookup: CDR1 DFQATT, CDR2 SNEGSKA (reference sequence). The CDR3 DNA reads TGCAGTGCTAGAGAACTAATAGACAGGGGCCATGGCTACACCTTC. The encoded protein is CSARELIDRGHGYTF.

This rearrangement joins TRBV29-1 to TRBJ2-7; D not certain. Trimming cost V 7 bases and J 3 bases, with 13 bases left between them. The CDR3 is 12 amino acids. CDR1 and CDR2 from the germline V gene are SQVTM and ANQGSEA. CDR3 sequence reads: CSARTDHYEQYF. The CDR3 DNA reads as TGCAGCGCCCGGACGGACCACTACGAGCAGTACTTC.

The CDR3: CASSLAVGNEQFF. DNA for the CDR3: TGCGCCAGCTCGCTAGCGGTGGGGAATGAGCAGTTCTTC. V usage is TRBV5-1 and J usage is TRBJ2-1; TRBD2 matches 7 bases. The CDR3 totals 13 residues. From germline, CDR1 is SGHRS and CDR2 YFSETQ. The junction had 8 bases not matched to a gene; V was cut back by 7 bases and J by 7 bases.

In this sample, this clonotype turned up a few times. Mismatch with germline at one junction end may stem from a read error. This chain uses TRBV5-1 with TRBJ2-2; 7 bases are a match to TRBD1. Germline-derived CDR1 and CDR2 are SGHRS and YFSETQ. The CDR3 is 15 residues long. Here the CDR3 reads CASSLRTGDTGELFF. CDR3 sequence (DNA): TGTGCCAGCAGCTTAAGGACAGGAGACACCGGGGAGCTGTTTTTT.

This CDR3 is CAWATRGEQYF. The CDR3, as DNA: TGTGCCTGGGCCACTAGAGGCGAGCAGTACTTC. The chain joins TRBV30 to TRBJ2-7; possible D gene TRBD2, 5 bases. The CDR3 extends over 11 amino acids. Trimming cost V 5 bases and J 6 bases, with 11 bases left between them. Germline V CDR1 and CDR2: GTSNPN, SVGIG (reference sequence).